This T cell receptor (beta chain) was sequenced in a study of cytomegalovirus exposure and HLA in healthy donors. Overall study context: Earlier sequencing of 150 million to 200 million T cells yielded approximately 100 million unique TCR beta sequences.

60 Vbeta and 13 Jbeta primers were used in PCR. The protocol was immunoSEQ multiplex PCR, while the TCRdb copy is restricted to in-frame clones and leaves out a portion. Of about 120,000 clones in the sample, roughly 9% were seen once. The germline V gene has CDR1 KGHSH and CDR2 LQKENI. Between the trimmed V and J ends, which lost 1 base and 7 bases, there was a span of 7 bases. The CDR3 covers 12 residues. V gene TRBV18 combines with J gene TRBJ1-1; no clear D gene. This TCR was sampled from a woman in her thirties or forties in good health and CMV-seropositive. The sequenced sample consisted of PBMCs. The CDR3 spells CASSPRAGEAFF. The CDR3 DNA reads as TGTGCCAGCTCACCACGGGCAGGTGAAGCTTTCTTT.